Listed below are T cell receptor beta chains from one sample, sequenced in a study of CD8+ T cells in alopecia areata. The data were produced by immunoSEQ multiplex PCR, yet TCRdb's version contains in-frame clones alone and is incomplete. The sample contains 150,000 to 200,000 clones, 63% of which appear only once. Sequenced here: CD4+ T cells sorted from blood, sampled at week 0. These receptors originate from a human donor with alopecia areata. CDR3s include the opening cysteine and the closing phenylalanine or tryptophan. D genes are given only for firm matches. Only part of the rows carry a size: once, few, many, or a class if the clone is expanded.

D	length	J	V	size	CDR3	DNA
NA	12	TRBJ1-2	TRBV29-1	NA	CSVEVQSYGYTF	TGCAGCGTTGAAGTACAGTCCTATGGCTACACCTTC
NA	11	TRBJ2-2	TRBV29-1	few	CSVEDKEKRFF	TGCAGCGTTGAGGACAAAGAAAAGAGATTTTTT
TRBD1	14	TRBJ1-4	TRBV7-2	NA	CASGPGTVFEKLFF	TGTGCCAGCGGACCCGGGACAGTTTTTGAAAAACTGTTTTTT
TRBD1	13	TRBJ1-5	TRBV29-1	NA	CSVSQGTDQPQHF	TGCAGCGTTTCCCAGGGGACAGATCAGCCCCAGCATTTT
NA	14	TRBJ1-2	TRBV30	NA	CAWGDRPSNYGYTF	TGTGCCTGGGGAGACAGACCCTCTAACTATGGCTACACCTTC
NA	14	TRBJ2-3	TRBV5-1	many	CASSSGPAMDTQYF	TGCGCCAGCAGCTCGGGACCGGCGATGGATACGCAGTATTTT
TRBD1	14	TRBJ1-2	TRBV30	NA	CAWSGEGAGYGYTF	TGTGCCTGGAGTGGCGAGGGGGCAGGCTATGGCTACACCTTC
NA	14	TRBJ1-2	TRBV11-3	NA	CASSLEGVVGGYTF	TGTGCCAGCAGCTTAGAAGGGGTCGTGGGTGGCTACACCTTC
NA	15	TRBJ2-7	TRBV27	NA	CASSPLGTGPYEQYF	TGTGCCAGCAGTCCCCTAGGTACAGGGCCTTACGAGCAGTACTTC
TRBD1	14	TRBJ1-5	TRBV30	NA	CAWSKGQGVQPQHF	TGTGCCTGGAGTAAAGGACAGGGGGTCCAGCCCCAGCATTTT
NA	12	TRBJ1-5	TRBV15	NA	CATSRDGQPQHF	TGTGCCACCAGCAGAGACGGTCAGCCCCAGCATTTT
TRBD1	14	TRBJ1-2	TRBV2	NA	CASSEQGARYGYTF	TGTGCCAGCAGTGAACAGGGGGCTCGGTATGGCTACACCTTC
NA	16	TRBJ2-7	TRBV25-1	NA	CASSEAGRPSSYEQYF	TGTGCCAGCAGTGAGGCCGGCCGCCCGAGCTCCTACGAGCAGTACTTC
NA	13	TRBJ1-2	TRBV7-2	NA	CASSSEVLYGYTF	TGTGCCAGCAGTTCTGAGGTCCTCTATGGCTACACCTTC
NA	15	TRBJ2-3	TRBV7-2	few	CASSLAGEKTDTQYF	TGTGCCAGCAGCTTAGCGGGGGAAAAAACAGATACGCAGTATTTT
NA	16	TRBJ2-1	TRBV9	NA	CASSVEGTVGLSEQFF	TGTGCCAGCAGCGTAGAAGGGACGGTCGGGTTATCTGAGCAGTTCTTC
TRBD2	13	TRBJ2-7	TRBV29-1	few	CSVLGSGDYEQYF	TGCAGCGTCCTCGGGAGCGGGGACTACGAGCAGTACTTC
NA	11	TRBJ1-1	TRBV29-1	once	CSTGQHTEAFF	TGCAGCACGGGACAACACACTGAAGCTTTCTTT
NA	14	TRBJ2-7	TRBV7-2	few	CASSFISASYEQYF	TGTGCCAGCAGCTTCATTTCGGCCTCCTACGAGCAGTACTTC
NA	15	TRBJ1-6	TRBV30	NA	CAWSVWDGYNSPLHF	TGTGCCTGGAGTGTTTGGGACGGATATAATTCACCCCTCCACTTT
TRBD1	15	TRBJ2-1	TRBV2	NA	CASSPGQGGNNEQFF	TGTGCCAGCAGCCCGGGACAGGGGGGAAACAATGAGCAGTTCTTC
NA	10	TRBJ1-1	TRBV29-1	NA	CSVADREAFF	TGCAGCGTTGCCGACAGAGAAGCTTTCTTT
NA	15	TRBJ2-3	TRBV4-3	NA	CASSQEPMSTDTQYF	TGCGCCAGCAGCCAAGAACCCATGAGCACAGATACGCAGTATTTT
NA	12	TRBJ2-3	TRBV29-1	few	CSVDSNTDTQYF	TGCAGCGTTGATAGTAACACAGATACGCAGTATTTT
NA	11	TRBJ1-2	TRBV19	once	CASSLSTRYTF	TGTGCCAGTAGTTTGTCGACTCGCTACACCTTC
NA	14	TRBJ2-7	TRBV9	NA	CASSVGYLSYEQYF	TGTGCCAGCAGCGTAGGTTACCTCTCCTACGAGCAGTACTTC
NA	14	TRBJ1-2	TRBV29-1	NA	CSVEVSRVVYGYTF	TGCAGCGTTGAAGTTTCCAGGGTCGTCTATGGCTACACCTTC
NA	12	TRBJ1-1	TRBV19	NA	CASGQPTPEAFF	TGTGCCAGCGGACAGCCGACCCCTGAAGCTTTCTTT
NA	11	TRBJ2-4	TRBV10-2	NA	CASTGGDIQYF	TGCGCCAGCACAGGGGGGGACATTCAGTACTTC
TRBD2	16	TRBJ2-1	TRBV5-1	few	CASSWRSSGGYNEQFF	TGCGCCAGCAGCTGGCGATCTAGCGGGGGCTACAATGAGCAGTTCTTC
NA	14	TRBJ2-7	TRBV6-6	once	CASSFFQDSYEQYF	TGTGCCAGCAGTTTTTTCCAGGACAGCTACGAGCAGTACTTC
NA	14	TRBJ2-7	TRBV6-1	NA	CASLSGVLPYEQYF	TGTGCCAGCCTGTCGGGAGTTCTCCCCTACGAGCAGTACTTC
NA	12	TRBJ2-7	TRBV11-2	once	CASSSETSRAYF	TGTGCCAGCAGCTCCGAGACTAGTCGCGCGTACTTC
NA	14	TRBJ1-2	TRBV11-2	few	CASSLEYRRAGYTF	TGTGCCAGCAGCTTAGAATACAGACGGGCTGGCTACACCTTC
NA	15	TRBJ2-5	TRBV5-6	NA	CASSPSAGFQETQYF	TGTGCCAGCAGCCCTTCCGCGGGTTTCCAAGAGACCCAGTACTTC
TRBD2	16	TRBJ2-3	TRBV4-3	NA	CASSYGAGVITDTQYF	TGCGCCAGCAGCTACGGAGCGGGGGTAATCACAGATACGCAGTATTTT
NA	12	TRBJ2-7	TRBV29-1	NA	CSVERSGNEQYF	TGCAGCGTTGAGAGATCAGGGAACGAGCAGTACTTC
NA	12	TRBJ1-2	TRBV2	NA	CASRFANYGYTF	TGTGCCAGCAGGTTTGCAAACTATGGCTACACCTTC
TRBD1	17	TRBJ2-4	TRBV29-1	NA	CSVGGTGNLPAQNIQYF	TGCAGCGTTGGCGGGACAGGCAATCTCCCGGCTCAAAACATTCAGTACTTC
NA	13	TRBJ2-5	TRBV6-1	NA	CASSAVGGETQYF	TGTGCCAGCAGTGCCGTTGGGGGCGAGACCCAGTACTTC
NA	14	TRBJ2-7	TRBV5-4	NA	CASSLAGSPYEQYF	TGTGCCAGCAGCTTGGCCGGGAGCCCCTACGAGCAGTACTTC
NA	13	TRBJ1-5	TRBV30	NA	CAWSLGTRQPQHF	TGTGCCTGGAGTCTGGGGACCAGACAGCCCCAGCATTTT
NA	13	TRBJ1-1	TRBV29-1	NA	CSVEVRVRGEAFF	TGCAGCGTTGAAGTCAGGGTCCGAGGGGAAGCTTTCTTT
NA	13	TRBJ1-1	TRBV4-3	NA	CASSQEGSTEAFF	TGCGCCAGCAGCCAAGAGGGGTCGACTGAAGCTTTCTTT
TRBD1	15	TRBJ1-5	TRBV4-1	NA	CASSQEQGADQPQHF	TGCGCCAGCAGCCAAGAACAGGGGGCTGATCAGCCCCAGCATTTT